A single sample gave rise to the 27 T cell receptor beta chains below, sequenced in a study of PD-1 blockade in classical Hodgkin lymphoma (dated by TCRdb to 2018 to 2021). The time point label for this specimen denotes: cycle 1 day 1 (C1D1), immediately before nivolumab initiation. Every trial patient had relapsed following autologous stem cell transplantation, and prior brentuximab vedotin exposure was what differed among cohorts A, B and C. The protocol used for the library was the immunoSEQ multiplex PCR assay. Not all clones reach the TCRdb copy of this immuneACCESS table, which keeps in-frame sequences only. Checked studies attribute under half of the gap to unresolved V genes and leave the rest unexplained. Here the sample has over 10,000 clones; about 93% occur a single time. The ten largest clones add up to 20% of the sample. The sequences come from peripheral blood mononuclear cells (PBMCs), collected at baseline. Every receptor here comes from a human donor with classical Hodgkin lymphoma.

On this clone: The germline gene is not matched at one end of the junction; a read error may be the cause. This rearrangement joins TRBV7-6 to TRBJ1-6; 8 bases line up with TRBD1. The CDR3 length is 16 residues. CDR1 is SGHVS, CDR2 FNYEAQ, per germline. The CDR3 here is CASSGDRRQYSSPLHF. In nucleotides, the CDR3 is TGTGCCAGCAGCGGGGACAGGAGGCAATATAGTTCACCCCTCCACTTT. Complete variable domain (other parts from reference TRBV7-6 and TRBJ1-6): GAGVSQSPRYKVTKRGQDVALRCDPISGHVSLYWYRQALGQGPEFLTYFNYEAQQDKSGLPNDRFSAERPEGSISTLTIQRTEQRDSAMYRCASSGDRRQYSSPLHFGNGTRLTVT.

The rearrangement uses TRBV30 and TRBJ2-7; D is undetermined. This CDR3 contains 11 residues. Germline V lookup: CDR1 GTSNPN, CDR2 SVGIG (reference sequence). Trimming removed 1 base from V and 4 bases from J, with 5 bases in between. The CDR3 DNA reads as TGTGCCTGGAGTGACGGATACGAGCAGTACTTC. Protein sequence: CAWSDGYEQYF.

This clone was counted only a few times. For the CDR3, the DNA is TGTGCCACCAGCGACGGGCAGTCCTACGAGCAGTACTTC. Amino acids: CATSDGQSYEQYF. V and J are TRBV15 and TRBJ2-7; D unclear. Trimming removed 5 bases at V and 1 base at J, with 9 bases between. This CDR3 has 13 residues. Germline-derived CDR1 and CDR2 are LNHNV and YYDKDF (reference sequence).

CDR3 sequence: CASSKNRETQYF. CDR3 coding DNA: TGTGCCAGCAGCAAGAACAGGGAGACCCAGTACTTC. The gene calls are TRBV11-2 and TRBJ2-5, with D tentatively TRBD1 (5 bases). The V gene lost 5 bases and the J gene lost 5 bases, with 9 bases spanning the gap. The V gene's germline CDR1 is SGHAT and CDR2 FQNNGV. CDR3 size: 12 residues.

The chain uses TRBV19 and TRBJ2-7, with 8 bases lining up with TRBD2. The V and J ends lost 1 base and 3 bases, in that order; junction bases with no gene match: 2. The germline gives CDR1 LNHDA, CDR2 SQIVND (reference sequence). This CDR3 region has 14 residues. CDR3 DNA: TGTGCCAGTAGTATAGCGGGACTAGACTACGAGCAGTACTTC. Amino acids: CASSIAGLDYEQYF.

CDR3 DNA sequence: TGCGCCAGCAGTCATCCGGGACTAGCGGACGAAGAGACCCAGTACTTC. This codes for CASSHPGLADEETQYF. The V call is TRBV4-1, the J call TRBJ2-5, with 11 nucleotides matching TRBD2. Looked up from germline, CDR1 is MGHRA and CDR2 is YSYEKL. The V segment lost 6 bases and the J segment 3 bases; nucleotides outside the gene matches: 9. CDR3 size: 16 residues.

V gene TRBV27 combines with J gene TRBJ2-7; a weak D match, TRBD1 (6 bases). Between the trimmed V and J ends, which lost 0 bases and 2 bases, there was a span of 11 bases. Germline CDR1 MNHEY, CDR2 SMNVEV (reference sequence). The CDR3 runs 15 residues. CDR3 residues: CASSLSRTETYEQYF. In nucleotides, the CDR3 is TGTGCCAGCAGTTTATCCCGGACAGAGACCTACGAGCAGTACTTC.

This chain joins TRBV10-2 and TRBJ2-2; TRBD2 matches 7 bases. CDR1 is WSHSY and CDR2 is SAAADI in the germline V gene. There are 15 residues in the CDR3. The V and J ends lost 0 bases and 8 bases, in that order; junction bases with no gene match: 6. The CDR3 DNA follows: TGCGCCAGCAGTGAGTCCTGGCGGGAGCGGGGGGAGCTGTTTTTT. Translating gives CASSESWRERGELFF.

The rearrangement joins TRBV7-9 to TRBJ1-4; D is uncertain. Trimming cost V 1 base and J 7 bases, with 7 bases left between them. Germline CDR1 is SEHNR and CDR2 is FQNEAQ (reference sequence). CDR3 length equals 13 residues. The CDR3 region is CASSLGVSEKLFF. CDR3 DNA: TGTGCCAGCAGCTTAGGAGTGAGTGAAAAACTGTTTTTT. Supplemented by reference TRBV7-9 and TRBJ1-4, the full variable domain reads DTGVSQNPRHKITKRGQNVTFRCDPISEHNRLYWYRQTLGQGPEFLTYFQNEAQLEKSRLLSDRFSAERPKGSFSTLEIQRTEQGDSAMYLCASSLGVSEKLFFGSGTQLSVL.

The rearrangement joins TRBV28 to TRBJ2-3, with a weak D call TRBD1 (7 bases). The CDR3 spans 15 residues. The germline V gene has CDR1 MDHEN and CDR2 SYDVKM. Deletions cut 6 bases from V and 8 bases from J, with 21 bases between. This CDR3 is CASRNQGGYEVTQYF. The CDR3 region has the DNA TGTGCCAGCAGAAACCAGGGGGGCTATGAAGTTACGCAGTATTTT.

The chain is built from TRBV5-1 and TRBJ2-3; perhaps TRBD2 as D (5 bases). Germline V gives CDR1 SGHRS, CDR2 YFSETQ. Trimming removed 0 bases from V and 4 bases from J, with 9 bases in between. The CDR3 runs to 14 residues. The CDR3 DNA reads TGCGCCAGCAGCTTGGCACCCGGGGCAGATACGCAGTATTTT. It encodes CASSLAPGADTQYF.

The genes are TRBV29-1 and TRBJ2-5; TRBD1 agrees at 8 bases. CDR1 and CDR2 from the germline V gene are SQVTM and ANQGSEA. With 2 bases clipped from V and 2 bases from J, the junction kept 7 bases outside the gene matches. The CDR3 has 15 amino acids. CDR3 sequence: CSVELWTGPQETQYF. In nucleotides, the CDR3 is TGCAGCGTTGAATTGTGGACAGGGCCACAAGAGACCCAGTACTTC.

This clone was observed a single time. The chain carries TRBV6-6 and TRBJ1-1; no firm D call. This CDR3 region has 11 residues. Trimming removed 6 bases at V and 6 bases at J, with 8 bases between. The V gene's germline CDR1 is MNHNY and CDR2 SVGAGI (reference sequence). CDR3 in amino acids: CASRRASEAFF. CDR3 DNA: TGTGCCAGCAGGAGGGCATCTGAAGCTTTCTTT.

This clone was seen only once. CDR3 bases: TGCGCCAGCAGCCAAGTGGACATCCTTATTTACACTGAAGCTTTCTTT. This sequence encodes CASSQVDILIYTEAFF. The V call is TRBV4-1, the J call TRBJ1-1, with D perhaps TRBD1 (5 bases). CDR1 MGHRA and CDR2 YSYEKL come from the germline V gene. Trimming took 1 base from V and 3 from J, leaving 15 bases between them. This CDR3 region has 16 residues.

V and J are TRBV27 and TRBJ1-2; 10 nucleotides align to TRBD1. Germline V gene data show CDR1 as MNHEY and CDR2 as SMNVEV (reference sequence). CDR3 length: 17 residues. The J segment lost 3 bases and the V segment lost 3 bases, leaving 10 bases of the junction unmatched. The DNA of the CDR3 is TGTGCCAGCAGTTTCTCCTACGGGACAGGGGTTTACTATGGCTACACCTTC. It codes for CASSFSYGTGVYYGYTF.

The J gene is TRBJ2-7, the V gene TRBV5-6; 7 bases fit TRBD2. Germline loops: CDR1 SGHDT, CDR2 YYEEEE. Trimming cost V 4 bases and J 0 bases; bases outside gene matches: 7. The length of the CDR3 is 15 residues. CDR3 residues: CASSSRDYSSYEQYF. In nucleotides, the CDR3 is TGTGCCAGCAGCAGCCGGGACTACAGCTCCTACGAGCAGTACTTC.

The chain carries TRBV19 and TRBJ2-5, with 8 bases that match TRBD2. The CDR3 has 13 amino acids. Germline V gene sequence: CDR1 LNHDA, CDR2 SQIVND (reference sequence). Trimming took 4 bases from V and 5 from J; bases not matched to a gene: 3. For the CDR3, the DNA is TGTGCCAGTAGTAAGGGCGGGAGGGAGACCCAGTACTTC. As protein: CASSKGGRETQYF.

The chain carries TRBV9 and TRBJ2-2, with D unresolved. V was clipped by 0 bases and J by 3 bases, with 3 bases between them. The CDR3 loop spans 13 amino acids. Germline loops: CDR1 SGDLS, CDR2 YYNGEE. CDR3 bases: TGTGCCAGCAGCGTAGGCCACACCGGGGAGCTGTTTTTT. This sequence encodes CASSVGHTGELFF.

The rearrangement joins TRBV6-5 to TRBJ2-2, with D unresolved. V was shortened by 1 base and J by 6 bases, with 9 bases between the two germline ends. CDR3 length equals 14 residues. Per germline, CDR1 MNHEY and CDR2 SVGAGI. The CDR3 loop reads CASSYYRQSGELFF. Written as DNA, the CDR3 is TGTGCCAGCAGTTACTACCGTCAGTCCGGGGAGCTGTTTTTT.

This chain connects TRBV6-5 to TRBJ1-1; D remains ambiguous. This CDR3 is 14 amino acids long. The V gene's germline CDR1 is MNHEY and CDR2 SVGAGI. V was clipped by 0 bases and J by 0 bases, with 5 bases between them. CDR3: CASSYSRMNTEAFF. CDR3 bases: TGTGCCAGCAGTTACTCGCGGATGAACACTGAAGCTTTCTTT.

This clone was seen once. J is TRBJ2-2 and V is TRBV21-1; TRBD2, the D gene given by the table, was not confirmed from the DNA. TRBV21-1 is an annotated pseudogene. The CDR3 has 19 residues. In nucleotides, the CDR3 is TGTGCCAGCAGCAAAGGGCCGGGGCGTAGCGGGATAAATCACCGGGGAGCTGTTTTT. It is translated as CASSKGPGRSGINHRGAVF.

J is TRBJ2-3 and V is TRBV21-1. TRBV21-1 is tagged as a pseudogene. The CDR3 runs 13 residues. The CDR3 nucleotides are TGTGCCAGCAGCAAAGGGACGAGGGATACGCAGTATTTT. Its protein is CASSKGTRDTQYF.

The genes are TRBV6-6 and TRBJ2-1, with D possibly matching TRBD1 (6 bases). The germline gives CDR1 MNHNY, CDR2 SVGAGI (reference sequence). The CDR3 length is 13 residues. Trimming left V 11 bases short and J 5 bases short, with 16 bases between. This CDR3 reads CAAGPTGHNEQFF. The CDR3 DNA is TGTGCCGCAGGTCCGACAGGCCACAATGAGCAGTTCTTC.

V usage is TRBV4-1 and J usage is TRBJ2-5; 11 bases map to TRBD2. There are 19 residues in the CDR3. CDR1 is MGHRA and CDR2 is YSYEKL in the germline V gene. The ends lost 0 bases at V and 2 bases at J; junction bases unmatched: 11. As DNA, the CDR3 is TGCGCCAGCAGCCAAGATGGGTTGGGGACTAGCGGTATTCAAGAGACCCAGTACTTC. This gives the protein CASSQDGLGTSGIQETQYF.

This sequence joins TRBV7-9 and TRBJ1-4; 10 bases line up with TRBD1. From germline, CDR1 is SEHNR and CDR2 FQNEAQ (reference sequence). The CDR3 runs to 15 residues. J was trimmed by 4 bases and V by 6 bases; bases with no gene match: 5. In DNA, the CDR3 is TGTGCCAGCAGTGCAAGGACAGGGGGTAATGAAAAACTGTTTTTT. Its translation is CASSARTGGNEKLFF.

This clone was recorded once. The chain employs TRBV19 and TRBJ1-1; no firm D call. Trimming shortened V by 4 bases and J by 5 bases, and 11 bases separated the two germline ends. This CDR3 has 13 residues. Germline V gives CDR1 LNHDA, CDR2 SQIVND (reference sequence). This CDR3 is CASSTNSRTEAFF. The CDR3 DNA reads as TGTGCCAGTAGTACCAACAGTCGGACTGAAGCTTTCTTT.

The chain links TRBV5-1 to TRBJ2-3, with 15 bases that match TRBD2. This CDR3 is built from 17 residues. V shed 2 bases and J 1 base; nucleotides not matched to a gene: 2. Per the germline V gene, CDR1 is SGHRS and CDR2 is YFSETQ. The CDR3 loop is CASSFGTSGRRTDTQYF. In DNA form, the CDR3 reads TGCGCCAGCAGCTTCGGGACTAGCGGGAGGCGCACAGATACGCAGTATTTT.